A single sample gave rise to the 25 T cell receptor beta chains below, sequenced in a study of PD-1 blockade in classical Hodgkin lymphoma. Every patient had relapsed following autologous stem cell transplantation, and cohorts differed in brentuximab vedotin exposure. The data were produced by immunoSEQ multiplex PCR, yet TCRdb's version contains in-frame clones alone and is incomplete. The data show roughly 50,000 clones, around 80% seen once. The source was peripheral blood mononuclear cells (PBMCs), collected before the second cycle of nivolumab. Every receptor here comes from a human donor with classical Hodgkin lymphoma.

V usage is TRBV30 and J usage is TRBJ1-1, with D unresolved. The CDR3 spans 12 residues. Per germline, CDR1 GTSNPN and CDR2 SVGIG (reference sequence). Trimming took off 5 bases at V and 2 bases at J, with 9 bases between the two ends. CDR3 DNA: TGTGCCTGGGCAGACGGAAACACTGAAGCTTTCTTT. This gives the protein CAWADGNTEAFF.

The rearrangement joins TRBV11-2 to TRBJ1-2; no clear D gene. Looked up from germline, CDR1 is SGHAT and CDR2 is FQNNGV. The CDR3 is 11 amino acids. V was pared by 1 base and J by 6 bases, with 3 bases between. The CDR3 DNA reads as TGTGCCAGCAGCTTAGGAAATGGCTACACCTTC. It is translated as CASSLGNGYTF.

The chain is built from TRBV28 and TRBJ2-1; 10 nucleotides line up with TRBD2. The CDR3 length is 16 residues. CDR1 is MDHEN and CDR2 is SYDVKM in the germline V gene. The V and J ends lost 5 bases and 5 bases, in that order; junction bases with no gene match: 9. CDR3 protein: CASSRSGGYVNNEQFF. The CDR3 DNA is TGTGCCAGCAGTCGTAGCGGGGGGTACGTTAACAATGAGCAGTTCTTC.

The chain combines TRBV30 with TRBJ1-5; 8 positions match TRBD1. The V gene's germline CDR1 is GTSNPN and CDR2 SVGIG (reference sequence). V shed 3 bases, J shed 5 bases, and the junction held 6 bases outside the gene matches. The CDR3 consists of 14 residues. Written as DNA, the CDR3 is TGTGCCTGGAGGGACAACAGGGGGTATCAGCCCCAGCATTTT. This sequence encodes CAWRDNRGYQPQHF.

V usage is TRBV19 and J usage is TRBJ2-7; 7 bases are shared with TRBD2. There are 16 residues in the CDR3. From germline, CDR1 is LNHDA and CDR2 SQIVND (reference sequence). V dropped 6 bases and J dropped 3; count of bases not matched to a gene: 14. The CDR3 nucleotides are TGTGCCAGTAGAAGGACCTCTGGTCCGGGGGGCTACGAGCAGTACTTC. It translates to CASRRTSGPGGYEQYF.

CDR3: CSAQRDPQETQYF. The CDR3, as DNA: TGCAGCGCACAGCGGGACCCCCAAGAGACCCAGTACTTC. This sequence joins TRBV29-1 and TRBJ2-5, with 7 bases that match TRBD2. V was pared by 7 bases and J by 1 base, with 6 bases of the junction left unmatched. Germline V lookup: CDR1 SQVTM, CDR2 ANQGSEA. The CDR3 totals 13 residues.

The CDR3 loop reads CASSPLWTGLAGSSSYEQYF. The DNA for the CDR3 is TGTGCCAGCAGTCCCCTCTGGACAGGACTAGCGGGCAGTAGCTCCTACGAGCAGTACTTC. The V gene is TRBV28, the J gene TRBJ2-7, with 11 bases matching TRBD2. V was pared by 5 bases and J by 0 bases, with 18 bases of the junction left unmatched. Germline lookup yields CDR1 MDHEN and CDR2 SYDVKM. CDR3 size: 20 residues.

This clone was seen a handful of times. This rearrangement joins TRBV30 to TRBJ2-2; 8 bases fit TRBD2. Per the germline V gene, CDR1 is GTSNPN and CDR2 is SVGIG (reference sequence). The CDR3 length is 15 residues. Trimming removed 2 bases from V and 3 bases from J; junction bases left unmatched: 5. As DNA, the CDR3 is TGTGCCTGGAGTCGGGAGGGCCTTGACACCGGGGAGCTGTTTTTT. This encodes CAWSREGLDTGELFF.

This clone was seen a few times. This sequence joins TRBV9 and TRBJ2-2, with 7 bases identical to TRBD1. The ends lost 0 bases at V and 0 bases at J; junction bases unmatched: 5. The CDR3 totals 17 residues. Germline-derived CDR1 and CDR2 are SGDLS and YYNGEE. The CDR3 DNA follows: TGTGCCAGCAGCGTAGCTGTGAGGGGGCCGAACACCGGGGAGCTGTTTTTT. Translation gives CASSVAVRGPNTGELFF.

The V call is TRBV11-2, the J call TRBJ2-7; 8 bases match TRBD2. V gave up 2 bases and J gave up 1 base; unmatched junction bases: 10. The CDR3 totals 17 residues. Germline V gives CDR1 SGHAT, CDR2 FQNNGV. CDR3 coding DNA: TGTGCCAGCAGCTTAAGGTCGGGAGGGAAGGTTTCCTACGAGCAGTACTTC. Its protein product is CASSLRSGGKVSYEQYF.

The rearrangement links TRBV18 to TRBJ1-1, with 7 bases matching TRBD1. Unmatched junction bases numbered 4, after V lost 2 bases and J lost 4 bases. Germline V CDR1 and CDR2: KGHSH, LQKENI. The CDR3 totals 14 residues. The CDR3 is CASSPTGVGTEAFF. Written as DNA, the CDR3 is TGTGCCAGCTCACCAACAGGGGTGGGCACTGAAGCTTTCTTT.

As regards this clone: A much larger clone differs from this one at a single base, so this may be a read error. This same CDR3 is encoded by further DNA sequences in the sample. The chain uses TRBV5-5 and TRBJ2-2; either TRBD1 or TRBD2 may fit D (5 bases each). CDR3 length: 17 amino acids. Germline CDR1 and CDR2: SGHKS and YYEKEE (reference sequence). The CDR3 DNA is TGTGCCAGCAGCTTGTTTTTAGGTGGGGCTGGCACCGGGGAACTGTTTTTT. It codes for CASSLFLGGAGTGELFF.

The V call is TRBV7-2, the J call TRBJ1-2; 11 bases are a match to TRBD1. Looked up from germline, CDR1 is SGHTA and CDR2 is FQGNSA. The ends lost 5 bases at V and 8 bases at J; junction bases unmatched: 7. The CDR3 has 14 amino acids. CDR3 amino acids: CASSITGTGGGYTF. CDR3 coding DNA: TGTGCCAGCAGCATAACCGGGACAGGGGGAGGCTACACCTTC.

Only one count was recorded for this clone. The chain employs TRBV27 and TRBJ1-1; no clear D. CDR1 MNHEY and CDR2 SMNVEV come from the germline V gene (reference sequence). The length of the CDR3 is 15 residues. The V and J ends lost 3 bases and 1 base respectively, with 12 bases between them. CDR3 residues: CASSLQAGANTEAFF. CDR3 sequence (DNA): TGTGCCAGCAGTTTGCAGGCAGGAGCGAACACTGAAGCTTTCTTT.

This clone was seen a handful of times. The rearrangement uses TRBV5-5 and TRBJ2-7, with 7 bases lining up with TRBD2. The CDR3 is 15 residues long. The V segment lost 6 bases and the J segment 5 bases; nucleotides outside the gene matches: 14. Germline V lookup: CDR1 SGHKS, CDR2 YYEKEE (reference sequence). The CDR3 DNA is TGTGCCAGCAACGGACTAGTCTCAGGCGTCCACGAGCAGTACTTC. It is translated as CASNGLVSGVHEQYF.

The gene calls are TRBV5-1 and TRBJ2-7, with D possibly being TRBD2 (6 bases). This CDR3 region has 17 residues. CDR1 and CDR2 (germline): SGHRS, YFSETQ. The ends were cut back, 1 base at V and 3 bases at J, with 20 bases in the middle. The DNA for the CDR3 is TGCGCCAGCAGCTTGAGTGTGGTTCCCGGGACTTTCTACGAGCAGTACTTC. The encoded protein is CASSLSVVPGTFYEQYF.

The V and J genes are TRBV28 and TRBJ2-1; a possible D gene is TRBD1 (5 bases). Germline-derived CDR1 and CDR2 are MDHEN and SYDVKM. CDR3 size: 13 residues. V gave up 6 bases and J gave up 8 bases, with 14 bases separating them. The CDR3 reads CASRPGSVDEQFF. The CDR3, as DNA: TGTGCCAGCAGACCAGGGTCGGTCGATGAGCAGTTCTTC. The variable domain in full, completed from reference TRBV28 and TRBJ2-1, reads DVKVTQSSRYLVKRTGEKVFLECVQDMDHENMFWYRQDPGLGLRLIYFSYDVKMKEKGDIPEGYSVSREKKERFSLILESASTNQTSMYLCASRPGSVDEQFFGPGTRLTVL.

The J gene is TRBJ1-1, the V gene TRBV19; no reliable D call. The CDR3 contains 13 residues. CDR1 is LNHDA and CDR2 is SQIVND in the germline V gene (reference sequence). Trimming left V 7 bases short and J 4 bases short, with 13 bases between. The CDR3 loop reads CASTLRLGTEAFF. CDR3 DNA sequence: TGTGCCAGTACCCTACGTCTTGGCACTGAAGCTTTCTTT.

V is TRBV28 and J is TRBJ2-7; D is unresolved. V dropped 6 bases and J dropped 7 bases, with 16 bases sitting between them. The CDR3 has 13 amino acids. Germline V gene sequence: CDR1 MDHEN, CDR2 SYDVKM. CDR3 protein: CASRAAEVVEQYF. CDR3 in DNA: TGTGCCAGCAGGGCGGCAGAGGTCGTAGAGCAGTACTTC. The variable domain in full, completed from reference TRBV28 and TRBJ2-7, reads DVKVTQSSRYLVKRTGEKVFLECVQDMDHENMFWYRQDPGLGLRLIYFSYDVKMKEKGDIPEGYSVSREKKERFSLILESASTNQTSMYLCASRAAEVVEQYFGPGTRLTVT.

This chain uses TRBV11-2 with TRBJ1-5; unclear D gene. CDR1 and CDR2 (germline): SGHAT, FQNNGV. The CDR3 has 15 residues. V lost 2 bases and J lost 0, with 8 bases in between. CDR3 protein: CASSLNTFSNQPQHF. The CDR3 nucleotides read TGTGCCAGCAGCTTAAACACCTTTAGCAATCAGCCCCAGCATTTT.

The sample holds a few counts of this clone. The CDR3 bases are TGCGCCAGCAGACCCCCGCCAGGGGCTGAGGGGGAGCTGTTTTTT. This encodes CASRPPPGAEGELFF. This chain joins TRBV5-1 and TRBJ2-2, with D possibly being TRBD1 (6 bases). The V end lost 5 bases, the J end lost 8 bases, and 19 bases lay between the germline ends. CDR1 is SGHRS and CDR2 is YFSETQ in the germline V gene. The CDR3 sequence is 15 residues long. The complete variable domain, with remaining parts taken from reference TRBV5-1 and TRBJ2-2, reads KAGVTQTPRYLIKTRGQQVTLSCSPISGHRSVSWYQQTPGQGLQFLFEYFSETQRNKGNFPGRFSGRQFSNSRSEMNVSTLELGDSALYLCASRPPPGAEGELFFGEGSRLTVL.

This chain uses TRBV4-1 with TRBJ2-6, with D perhaps TRBD1 (6 bases). Trimming pared 5 bases from V and 4 bases from J, leaving 15 bases between. The germline CDR1 and CDR2 sequences are MGHRA and YSYEKL. CDR3 length: 16 residues. The CDR3 spells CASSYTGFAGANVLTF. The CDR3 DNA is TGCGCCAGCAGCTATACAGGGTTCGCCGGGGCCAACGTCCTGACTTTC.

There are a few counts of this clone. The genes are TRBV6-6 and TRBJ1-2, with unresolved D. CDR3 length: 14 residues. Trimming shortened V by 6 bases and J by 1 base, and 12 bases separated the two germline ends. Germline CDR1 reads MNHNY; CDR2 reads SVGAGI (reference sequence). The CDR3 DNA reads TGTGCCAGCAGCCATGACGGACGTAACTATGGCTACACCTTC. Residues: CASSHDGRNYGYTF.

The chain joins TRBV28 to TRBJ1-2; TRBD1 agrees at 10 bases. The germline V gene encodes CDR1 MDHEN and CDR2 SYDVKM. Germline trimming cut 3 bases from V and 7 bases from J; bases unmatched to any gene: 8. The CDR3 is made up of 15 amino acids. The CDR3 spells CASSFLTGGTAGYTF. In DNA, the CDR3 is TGTGCCAGCAGTTTCCTGACAGGGGGCACCGCTGGCTACACCTTC.

V is TRBV6-1 and J is TRBJ2-5; 9 nucleotides align to TRBD2. CDR1 is MNHNS and CDR2 is SASEGT in the germline V gene. Losses at the gene ends were 1 base for V and 3 bases for J; bases not matched to a gene: 6. This CDR3 has 16 amino acids. The CDR3 DNA sequence: TGTGCCAGCAGTGAAGTCGATAGCGGGGGTAAAGAGACCCAGTACTTC. It yields the protein CASSEVDSGGKETQYF.